A single sample gave rise to the 8 T cell receptor beta chains below, sequenced in a study of breast tumors, draining lymph nodes, adjacent tissues. Samples came from axillary lymph nodes draining the breast cancer. TCRdb passed the multiplex PCR reads through MiXCR, listing each CDR3 protein once. The data hold around 140,000 distinct CDR3 sequences, with less than 35% observed a single time. What was sequenced was axillary lymph node tissue. The receptors originated from a female donor with breast cancer. Some clones in this sample may be carry-over from other donors' samples.

In DNA, the CDR3 is TGCAGCGTTAGCGGGACTAGCGGGACCACAGATACGCAGTATTTT. Translating it yields CSVSGTSGTTDTQYF. The chain is built from TRBV29-1 and TRBJ2-3; 13 bases agree with TRBD2. This CDR3 has 15 amino acids. Per the germline V gene, CDR1 is SQVTM and CDR2 is ANQGSEA. Losses at the gene ends were 5 bases for V and 2 bases for J; bases not matched to a gene: 4.

This CDR3 reads CASSLGNPPLHF. CDR3 DNA sequence: TGTGCCAGCAGCTTAGGGAATCCACCCCTCCACTTT. The chain joins TRBV7-3 to TRBJ1-6; no clear D gene. Trimming cost V 2 bases and J 11 bases, with 7 bases left between them. CDR1 is SGHTA, CDR2 FQGTGA, per germline. The CDR3 is 12 amino acids.

This clonotype showed up many times. The chain links TRBV28 to TRBJ2-3; maybe TRBD1 (5 bases). The CDR3 loop spans 12 amino acids. Per the germline V gene, CDR1 is MDHEN and CDR2 is SYDVKM. The germline V and J ends were trimmed by 4 bases and 6 bases, with 8 bases remaining between them. CDR3 coding DNA: TGTGCCAGCAGTTCTGGGGCGGATACGCAGTATTTT. It encodes CASSSGADTQYF.

This clonotype came up many times. The chain uses TRBV3-1 and TRBJ2-1; 14 nucleotides match TRBD2. V shed 4 bases and J 15 bases; nucleotides not matched to a gene: 14. Germline CDR1 is LGHDT and CDR2 is YNNKEL (reference sequence). The CDR3 runs to 16 residues. The CDR3 is CASSRLTSGGAKEGFF. DNA of the CDR3: TGTGCCAGCAGCCGCCTGACTAGCGGGGGGGCAAAAGAAGGGTTCTTC.

V gene TRBV15 combines with J gene TRBJ2-5; possibly TRBD2 for D (6 bases). This CDR3 spans 19 amino acids. V lost 0 bases and J 4 bases, leaving 24 bases between the germline ends. Per the germline V gene, CDR1 is LNHNV and CDR2 is YYDKDF (reference sequence). The CDR3 region is CATSRDRGRGRGVSETQYF. The CDR3 DNA reads as TGTGCCACCAGCAGAGATCGTGGTAGAGGGCGGGGAGTCTCAGAGACCCAGTACTTC.

This clonotype was recorded at least ten times. One base away lies a much larger clone, so this may be a sequencing read error. The rearrangement links TRBV6-1 to TRBJ1-6, with TRBD1 identical over 7 bases. This CDR3 spans 15 amino acids. In germline, CDR1 is MNHNS, CDR2 SASEGT. With 5 bases clipped from V and 9 bases from J, the junction kept 10 bases outside the gene matches. The CDR3 coding sequence is TGTGCCAGCAGTCGGGACAGCTACGTTGTTTCACCCCTCCACTTT. This translates into CASSRDSYVVSPLHF.

At least ten counts were recorded for this clonotype. The J gene is TRBJ2-6, the V gene TRBV4-1, with 11 bases lining up with TRBD1. Germline trimming cut 1 base from V and 4 bases from J; bases unmatched to any gene: 9. Germline CDR1 and CDR2: MGHRA and YSYEKL. The CDR3 consists of 19 residues. CDR3 in amino acids: CASSQGSDRGLWGANVLTF. In DNA form, the CDR3 reads TGCGCCAGCAGCCAAGGCTCGGACAGGGGGCTCTGGGGGGCCAACGTCCTGACTTTC.

V is TRBV20-1 and J is TRBJ1-6; TRBD1 matches 10 bases. CDR3 length: 16 residues. Germline CDR1 DFQATT, CDR2 SNEGSKA (reference sequence). V shed 5 bases and J 9 bases; nucleotides not matched to a gene: 13. The chain's CDR3 is CSARIIGTGATSPLHF. The CDR3 region has the DNA TGCAGTGCTCGAATAATCGGGACAGGGGCTACTTCACCCCTCCACTTT.